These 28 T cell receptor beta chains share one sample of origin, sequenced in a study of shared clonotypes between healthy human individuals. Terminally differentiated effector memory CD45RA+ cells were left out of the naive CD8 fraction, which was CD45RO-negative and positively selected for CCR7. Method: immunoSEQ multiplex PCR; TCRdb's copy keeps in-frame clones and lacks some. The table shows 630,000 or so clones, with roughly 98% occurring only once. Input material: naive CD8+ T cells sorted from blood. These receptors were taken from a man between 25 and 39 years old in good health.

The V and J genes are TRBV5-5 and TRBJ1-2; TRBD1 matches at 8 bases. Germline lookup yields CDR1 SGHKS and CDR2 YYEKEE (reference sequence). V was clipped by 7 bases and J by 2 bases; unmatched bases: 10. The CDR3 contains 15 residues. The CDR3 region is CASGGQAHGNYGYTF. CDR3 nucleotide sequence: TGTGCCAGCGGGGGACAGGCACATGGGAACTATGGCTACACCTTC.

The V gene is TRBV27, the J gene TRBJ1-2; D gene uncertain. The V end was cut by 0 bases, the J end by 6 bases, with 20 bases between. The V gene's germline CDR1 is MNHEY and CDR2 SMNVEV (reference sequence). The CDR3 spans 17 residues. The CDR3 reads CASSLSFPPARFDGYTF. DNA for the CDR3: TGTGCCAGCAGTTTATCTTTCCCCCCAGCCCGTTTCGATGGCTACACCTTC.

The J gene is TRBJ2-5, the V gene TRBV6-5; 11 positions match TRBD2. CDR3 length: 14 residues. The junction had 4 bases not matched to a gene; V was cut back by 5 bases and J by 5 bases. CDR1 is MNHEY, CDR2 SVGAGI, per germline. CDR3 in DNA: TGTGCCAGCAGTGTAGCGGGAGGGCTTGAGACCCAGTACTTC. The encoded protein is CASSVAGGLETQYF.

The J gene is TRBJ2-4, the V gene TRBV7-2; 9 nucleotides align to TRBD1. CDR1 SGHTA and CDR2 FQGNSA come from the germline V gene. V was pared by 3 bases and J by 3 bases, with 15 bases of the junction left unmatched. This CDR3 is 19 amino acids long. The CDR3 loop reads CASSFRQGDSLGDKNIQYF. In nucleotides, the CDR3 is TGTGCCAGCAGCTTTCGACAGGGGGACTCCCTAGGGGACAAAAACATTCAGTACTTC.

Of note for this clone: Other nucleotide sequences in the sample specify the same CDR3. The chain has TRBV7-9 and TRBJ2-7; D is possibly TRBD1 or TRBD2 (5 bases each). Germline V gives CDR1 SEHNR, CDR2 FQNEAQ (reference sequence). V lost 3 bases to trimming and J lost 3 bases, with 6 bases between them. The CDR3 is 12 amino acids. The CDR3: CASSLGVYEQYF. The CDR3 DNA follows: TGTGCCAGCAGCTTGGGGGTCTACGAGCAGTACTTC.

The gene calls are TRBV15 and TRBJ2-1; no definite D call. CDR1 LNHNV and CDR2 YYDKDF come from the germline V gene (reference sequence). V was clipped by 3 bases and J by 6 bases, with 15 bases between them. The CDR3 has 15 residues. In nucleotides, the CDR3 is TGTGCCACCAGCAGCCTTCTGACACAGACCAATGAGCAGTTCTTC. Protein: CATSSLLTQTNEQFF.

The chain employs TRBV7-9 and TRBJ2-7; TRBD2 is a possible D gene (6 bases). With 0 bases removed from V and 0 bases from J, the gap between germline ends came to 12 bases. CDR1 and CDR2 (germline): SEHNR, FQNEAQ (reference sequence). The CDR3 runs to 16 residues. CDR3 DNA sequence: TGTGCCAGCAGCTTAGCGGCGGGACTGGCCTCCTACGAGCAGTACTTC. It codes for CASSLAAGLASYEQYF. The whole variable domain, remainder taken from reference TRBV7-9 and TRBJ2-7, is DTGVSQNPRHKITKRGQNVTFRCDPISEHNRLYWYRQTLGQGPEFLTYFQNEAQLEKSRLLSDRFSAERPKGSFSTLEIQRTEQGDSAMYLCASSLAAGLASYEQYFGPGTRLTVT.

CDR3 loop: CASSPTGGLTEAFF. In DNA, the CDR3 is TGCGCCAGCAGCCCGACAGGGGGCCTCACTGAAGCTTTCTTT. The chain employs TRBV4-1 and TRBJ1-1; 10 positions match TRBD1. CDR3 length: 14 residues. Germline loops: CDR1 MGHRA, CDR2 YSYEKL. The V gene end was trimmed by 4 bases and the J gene end by 4 bases; junction bases not matched to a gene: 3.

CDR3 DNA: TGTGCCAGCAGTTTTGATAGGGTCTATCAGCCCCAGCATTTT. Translating it yields CASSFDRVYQPQHF. J is TRBJ1-5 and V is TRBV27, with D unresolved. In germline, CDR1 is MNHEY, CDR2 SMNVEV (reference sequence). CDR3 size: 14 residues. V shed 3 bases and J shed 5 bases, with 11 bases lying between them.

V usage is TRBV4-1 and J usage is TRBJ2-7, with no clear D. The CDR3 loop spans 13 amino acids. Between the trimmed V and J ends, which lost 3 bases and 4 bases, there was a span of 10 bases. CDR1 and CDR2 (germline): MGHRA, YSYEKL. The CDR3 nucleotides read TGCGCCAGCAGCCACTTGCTTAAATACGAGCAGTACTTC. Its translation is CASSHLLKYEQYF.

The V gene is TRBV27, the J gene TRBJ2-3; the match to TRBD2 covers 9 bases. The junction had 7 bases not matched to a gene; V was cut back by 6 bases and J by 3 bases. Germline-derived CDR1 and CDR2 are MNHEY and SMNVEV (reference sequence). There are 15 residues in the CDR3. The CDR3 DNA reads TGTGCCAGCAGCGTGATCGGACTAGCGACAGATACGCAGTATTTT. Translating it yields CASSVIGLATDTQYF.

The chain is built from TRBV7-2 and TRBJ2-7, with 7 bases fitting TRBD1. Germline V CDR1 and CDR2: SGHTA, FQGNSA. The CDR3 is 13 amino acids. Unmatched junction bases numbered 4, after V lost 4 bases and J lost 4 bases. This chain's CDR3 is CASSYPGQYEQYF. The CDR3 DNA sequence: TGTGCCAGCAGCTACCCGGGACAGTACGAGCAGTACTTC.

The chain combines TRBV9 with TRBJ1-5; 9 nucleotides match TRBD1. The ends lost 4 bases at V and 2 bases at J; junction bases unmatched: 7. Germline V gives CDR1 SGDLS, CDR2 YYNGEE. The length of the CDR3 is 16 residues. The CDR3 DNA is TGTGCCAGCAGCCAAGGACAGGGGTTTGGCAATCAGCCCCAGCATTTT. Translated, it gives CASSQGQGFGNQPQHF.

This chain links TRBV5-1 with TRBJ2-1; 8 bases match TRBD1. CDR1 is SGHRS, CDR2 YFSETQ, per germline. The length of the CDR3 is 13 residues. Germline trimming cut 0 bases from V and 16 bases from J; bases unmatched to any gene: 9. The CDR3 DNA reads TGCGCCAGCAGCTTGGTAGCTGGGACAGGCTGTTTCTTC. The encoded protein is CASSLVAGTGCFF.

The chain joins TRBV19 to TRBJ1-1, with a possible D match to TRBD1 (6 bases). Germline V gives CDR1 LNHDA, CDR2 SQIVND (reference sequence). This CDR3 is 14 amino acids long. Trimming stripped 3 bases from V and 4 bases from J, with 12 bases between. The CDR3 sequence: CASSMGRGVTEAFF. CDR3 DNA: TGTGCCAGTAGTATGGGCAGGGGAGTCACTGAAGCTTTCTTT.

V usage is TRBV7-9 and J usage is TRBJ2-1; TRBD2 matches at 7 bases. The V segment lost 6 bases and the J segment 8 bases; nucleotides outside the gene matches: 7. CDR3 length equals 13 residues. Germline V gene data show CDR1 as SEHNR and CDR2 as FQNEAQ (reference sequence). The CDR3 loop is CASRDTSVDEQFF. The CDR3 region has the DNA TGTGCCAGCAGGGATACTAGCGTGGATGAGCAGTTCTTC.

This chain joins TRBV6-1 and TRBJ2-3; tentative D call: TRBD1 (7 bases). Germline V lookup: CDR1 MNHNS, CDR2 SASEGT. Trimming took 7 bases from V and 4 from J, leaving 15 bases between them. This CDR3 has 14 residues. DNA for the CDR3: TGTGCCAGCACAGGGGGACTGGATCCAGATACGCAGTATTTT. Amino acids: CASTGGLDPDTQYF.

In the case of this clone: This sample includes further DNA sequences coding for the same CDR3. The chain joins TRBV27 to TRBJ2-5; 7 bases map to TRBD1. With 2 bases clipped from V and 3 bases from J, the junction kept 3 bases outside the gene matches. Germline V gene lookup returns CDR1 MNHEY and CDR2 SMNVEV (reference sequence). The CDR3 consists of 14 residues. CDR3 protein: CASSLLGTEETQYF. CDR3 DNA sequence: TGTGCCAGCAGTTTACTGGGGACAGAAGAGACCCAGTACTTC.

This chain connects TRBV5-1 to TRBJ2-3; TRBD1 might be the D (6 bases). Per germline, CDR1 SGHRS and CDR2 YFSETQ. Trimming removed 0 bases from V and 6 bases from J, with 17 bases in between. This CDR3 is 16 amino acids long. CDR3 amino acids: CASSLDRARLMDTQYF. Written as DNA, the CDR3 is TGCGCCAGCAGCTTGGACAGGGCCCGTCTTATGGATACGCAGTATTTT.

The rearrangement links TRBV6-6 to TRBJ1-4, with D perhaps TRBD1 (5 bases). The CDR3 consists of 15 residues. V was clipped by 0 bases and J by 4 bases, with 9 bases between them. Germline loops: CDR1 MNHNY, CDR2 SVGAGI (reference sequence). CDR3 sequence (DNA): TGTGCCAGCAGTTACTCCGGGACGATTAATGAAAAACTGTTTTTT. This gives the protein CASSYSGTINEKLFF.

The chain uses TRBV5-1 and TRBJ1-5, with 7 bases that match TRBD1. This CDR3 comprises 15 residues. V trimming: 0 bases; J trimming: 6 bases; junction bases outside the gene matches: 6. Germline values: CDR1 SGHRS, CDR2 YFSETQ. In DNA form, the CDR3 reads TGCGCCAGCAGCTTGGCGGGCAGGGGGGGTCAGCCCCAGCATTTT. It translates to CASSLAGRGGQPQHF.

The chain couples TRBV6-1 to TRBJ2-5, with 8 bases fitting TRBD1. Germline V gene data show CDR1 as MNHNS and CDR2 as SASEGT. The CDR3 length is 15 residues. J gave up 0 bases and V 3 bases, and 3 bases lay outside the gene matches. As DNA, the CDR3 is TGTGCCAGCAGTGAGGACAGGGCGTACCAAGAGACCCAGTACTTC. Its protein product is CASSEDRAYQETQYF.

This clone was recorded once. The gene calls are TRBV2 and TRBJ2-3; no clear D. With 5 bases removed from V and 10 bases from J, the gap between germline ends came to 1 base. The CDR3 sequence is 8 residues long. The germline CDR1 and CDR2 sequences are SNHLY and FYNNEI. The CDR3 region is CASSPQYF. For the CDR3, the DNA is TGTGCCAGCAGTCCGCAGTATTTT.

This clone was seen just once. The CDR3 DNA sequence: TGTGCCACCAGCGAAGACAGGGTTAGCTACACCTTC. It translates to CATSEDRVSYTF. The chain combines TRBV15 with TRBJ1-2; 7 bases match TRBD1. V shed 5 bases, J shed 9 bases, and the junction held 6 bases outside the gene matches. The CDR3 is 12 residues long. Germline assignment: CDR1 LNHNV and CDR2 YYDKDF (reference sequence).

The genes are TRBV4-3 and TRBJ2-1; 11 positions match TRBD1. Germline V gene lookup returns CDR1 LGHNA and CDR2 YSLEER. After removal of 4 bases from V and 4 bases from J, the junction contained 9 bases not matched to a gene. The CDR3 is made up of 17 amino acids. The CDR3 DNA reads TGCGCCAGCAGCCCCCCATCCCGGGACAGGGGGTACAATGAGCAGTTCTTC. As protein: CASSPPSRDRGYNEQFF.

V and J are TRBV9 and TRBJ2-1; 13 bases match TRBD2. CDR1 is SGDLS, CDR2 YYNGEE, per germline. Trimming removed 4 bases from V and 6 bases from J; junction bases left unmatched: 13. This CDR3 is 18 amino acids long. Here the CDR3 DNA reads TGTGCCAGCAGCCCCCGCGTACTAGCGGGAGGGTCAGGCAATGAGCAGTTCTTC. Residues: CASSPRVLAGGSGNEQFF. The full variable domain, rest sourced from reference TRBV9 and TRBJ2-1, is DSGVTQTPKHLITATGQRVTLRCSPRSGDLSVYWYQQSLDQGLQFLIQYYNGEERAKGNILERFSAQQFPDLHSELNLSSLELGDSALYFCASSPRVLAGGSGNEQFFGPGTRLTVL.

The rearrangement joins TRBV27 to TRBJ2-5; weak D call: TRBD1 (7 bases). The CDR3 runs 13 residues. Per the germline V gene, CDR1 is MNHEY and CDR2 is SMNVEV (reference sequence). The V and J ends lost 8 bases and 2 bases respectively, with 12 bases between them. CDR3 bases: TGTGCCAGCCGCGGGACAGCGCAAGAGACCCAGTACTTC. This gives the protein CASRGTAQETQYF.

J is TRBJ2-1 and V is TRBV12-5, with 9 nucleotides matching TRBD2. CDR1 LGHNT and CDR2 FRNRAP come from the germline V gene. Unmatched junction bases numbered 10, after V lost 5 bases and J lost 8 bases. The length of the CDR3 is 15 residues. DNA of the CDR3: TGTGCTAGTGGTGGTGATGGCGGGAGGGCCGATGAGCAGTTCTTC. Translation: CASGGDGGRADEQFF.